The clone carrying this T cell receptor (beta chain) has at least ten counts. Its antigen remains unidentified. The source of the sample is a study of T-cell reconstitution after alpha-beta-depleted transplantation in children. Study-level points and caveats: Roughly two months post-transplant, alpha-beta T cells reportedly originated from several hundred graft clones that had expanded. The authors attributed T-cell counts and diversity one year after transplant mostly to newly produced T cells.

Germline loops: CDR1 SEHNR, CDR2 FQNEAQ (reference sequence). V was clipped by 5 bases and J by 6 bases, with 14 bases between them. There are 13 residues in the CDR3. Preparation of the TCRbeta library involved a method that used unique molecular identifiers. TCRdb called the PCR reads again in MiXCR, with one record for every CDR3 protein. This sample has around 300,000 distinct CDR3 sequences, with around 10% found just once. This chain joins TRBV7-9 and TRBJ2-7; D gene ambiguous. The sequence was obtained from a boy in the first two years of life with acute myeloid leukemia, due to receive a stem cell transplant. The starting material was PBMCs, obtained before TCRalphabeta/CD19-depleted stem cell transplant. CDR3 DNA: TGTGCCAGCAGCCCACTCACCCCTATCGAGCAGTACTTC. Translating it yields CASSPLTPIEQYF.